This T cell receptor beta chain was retrieved from a study of blood T cell repertoires in COVID-19. Study background: Italy, Spain and the United States were the sources of the convalescent and acute COVID-19 samples.

CDR3 size: 15 residues. The germline V gene encodes CDR1 SGHAT and CDR2 FQNNGV. V lost 0 bases to trimming and J lost 6 bases, with 13 bases between them. Only in-frame clones appear in the TCRdb table, and some are missing; sequencing was by immunoSEQ multiplex PCR. Counted here are roughly 260,000 clones, about 91% occurring once; the ten biggest clones make up approximately 2.8%. Sequences were obtained from PBMCs or T cells enriched from blood (not recorded which). This receptor was taken from a woman aged 30 to 39 with acute COVID-19. The genes are TRBV11-2 and TRBJ2-3; unclear D gene. The CDR3 is CASSLDLISSDTQYF. CDR3 sequence (DNA): TGTGCCAGCAGCTTAGATCTAATATCTTCGGATACGCAGTATTTT. The whole variable domain, filled in from reference TRBV11-2 and TRBJ2-3, reads EAGVAQSPRYKIIEKRQSVAFWCNPISGHATLYWYQQILGQGPKLLIQFQNNGVVDDSQLPKDRFSAERLKGVDSTLKIQPAKLEDSAVYLCASSLDLISSDTQYFGPGTRLTVL.